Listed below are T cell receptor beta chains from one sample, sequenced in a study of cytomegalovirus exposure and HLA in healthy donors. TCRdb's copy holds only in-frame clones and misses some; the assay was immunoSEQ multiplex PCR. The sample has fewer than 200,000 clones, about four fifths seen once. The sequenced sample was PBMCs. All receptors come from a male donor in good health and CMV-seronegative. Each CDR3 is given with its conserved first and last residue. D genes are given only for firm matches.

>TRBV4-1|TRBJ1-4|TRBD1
CASSPDREGEKLFF
TGCGCCAGCAGCCCGGACAGGGAAGGTGAAAAACTGTTTTTT
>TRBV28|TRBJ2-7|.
CASSYLPYEQYF
TGTGCCAGCAGTTATCTGCCCTACGAGCAGTACTTC
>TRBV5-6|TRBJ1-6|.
CASSLVGGNSPLHF
TGTGCCAGCAGCTTGGTTGGGGGCAATTCACCCCTCCACTTT
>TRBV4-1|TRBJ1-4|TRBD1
CASSSWTGVNEKLFF
TGCGCCAGCAGCTCTTGGACAGGGGTTAATGAAAAACTGTTTTTT
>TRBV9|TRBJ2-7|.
CASSAVDSSPYEQYF
TGTGCCAGCAGCGCCGTAGACAGTTCCCCCTACGAGCAGTACTTC
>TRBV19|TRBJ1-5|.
CASSIRFSNQPQHF
TGTGCCAGTAGTATCCGTTTTAGCAATCAGCCCCAGCATTTT
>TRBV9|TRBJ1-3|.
CASSAPGSGNTIYF
TGTGCCAGCAGCGCCCCAGGCTCTGGAAACACCATATATTTT
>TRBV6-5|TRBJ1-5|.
CASSLQQGQPQHF
TGTGCCAGCAGTCTACAGCAGGGACAGCCCCAGCATTTT
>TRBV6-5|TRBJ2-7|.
CASSYQGSEQYF
TGTGCCAGCAGTTACCAAGGGAGCGAGCAGTACTTC
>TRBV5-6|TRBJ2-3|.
CASSLVSRVGDTQYF
TGTGCCAGCAGCTTGGTGAGCAGGGTTGGAGATACGCAGTATTTT